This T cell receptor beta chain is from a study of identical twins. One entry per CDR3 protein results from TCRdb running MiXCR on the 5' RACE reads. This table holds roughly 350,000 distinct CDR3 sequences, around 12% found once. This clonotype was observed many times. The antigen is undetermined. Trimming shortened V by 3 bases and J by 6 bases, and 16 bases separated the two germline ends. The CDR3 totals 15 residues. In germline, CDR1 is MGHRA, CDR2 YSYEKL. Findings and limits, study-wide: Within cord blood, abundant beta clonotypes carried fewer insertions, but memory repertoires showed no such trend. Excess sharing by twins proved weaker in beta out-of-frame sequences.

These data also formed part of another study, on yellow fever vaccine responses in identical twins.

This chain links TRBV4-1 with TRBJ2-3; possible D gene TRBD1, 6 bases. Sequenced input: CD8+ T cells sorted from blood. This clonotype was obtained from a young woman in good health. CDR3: CASSHTGSPQDTQYF. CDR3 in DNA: TGCGCCAGCAGCCACACAGGGTCCCCACAGGATACGCAGTATTTT.